These 11 T cell receptor beta chains were all obtained from the same sample, sequenced in a study of blood T cells in healthy people across ages. It was with a sample-barcoded 5' primer and a J-beta primer mix that a second PCR of about 6 to 12 cycles was run. TCRdb itself ran the 5' RACE reads through MiXCR, one entry per CDR3 protein. The sample records 1.2 million to 1.5 million distinct CDR3 sequences, approximately 59% being singletons. Material for sequencing was blood. The receptors come from a man aged 18 to 30 in good health.

The V call is TRBV5-4, the J call TRBJ2-1; the match to TRBD2 covers 11 bases. The V gene end was trimmed by 1 base and the J gene end by 13 bases; junction bases not matched to a gene: 10. Germline values: CDR1 SGHNT, CDR2 YYREEE (reference sequence). The CDR3 spans 15 residues. CDR3 sequence reads: CASSLTSGSAETQFF. DNA of the CDR3: TGTGCCAGCAGCTTGACTAGCGGGAGTGCAGAGACCCAGTTCTTC.

This sequence joins TRBV28 and TRBJ2-1, with TRBD1 matching over 8 bases. The J call may be incorrect, as the DNA end agrees better with TRBJ2-7. The CDR3 contains 14 residues. CDR1 is MDHEN and CDR2 is SYDVKM in the germline V gene. The CDR3 DNA reads as TGTGCCAGCAGTCCGGGACAGGCCCACAATGAGCAGTACTTC. This sequence encodes CASSPGQAHNEQYF.

The chain recombines TRBV7-2 with TRBJ1-2; D ambiguous. The germline V and J ends were trimmed by 2 bases and 2 bases, with 6 bases remaining between them. CDR3 length: 13 amino acids. CDR1 is SGHTA, CDR2 FQGNSA, per germline. Written as DNA, the CDR3 is TGTGCCAGCAGCTTACTGAGGAACTATGGCTACACCTTC. Residues: CASSLLRNYGYTF.

V usage is TRBV29-1 and J usage is TRBJ1-5; no definite D call. The CDR3 is made up of 13 amino acids. V lost 6 bases and J lost 5, with 14 bases in between. Germline CDR1 is SQVTM and CDR2 is ANQGSEA. CDR3 DNA sequence: TGCAGCGTACAGACATCCCCGGATCAGCCCCAGCATTTT. It specifies CSVQTSPDQPQHF.

The chain carries TRBV7-9 and TRBJ2-7; D might be TRBD2 (5 bases). Germline CDR1 is SEHNR and CDR2 is FQNEAQ (reference sequence). CDR3 length equals 17 residues. The germline V and J ends were trimmed by 2 bases and 4 bases, with 21 bases remaining between them. CDR3 bases: TGTGCCAGCAGCTTATCCCTCTATCCGAGAGGGCGGTACGAGCAGTACTTC. Its translation: CASSLSLYPRGRYEQYF. The full variable domain, rest sourced from reference TRBV7-9 and TRBJ2-7, is DTGVSQNPRHKITKRGQNVTFRCDPISEHNRLYWYRQTLGQGPEFLTYFQNEAQLEKSRLLSDRFSAERPKGSFSTLEIQRTEQGDSAMYLCASSLSLYPRGRYEQYFGPGTRLTVT.

CDR3 loop: CSAKAWERRETQYF. DNA of the CDR3: TGCAGTGCTAAGGCTTGGGAGAGAAGAGAGACCCAGTACTTC. The gene calls are TRBV20-1 and TRBJ2-5; D might be TRBD2 (5 bases). Trimming took 4 bases from V and 4 from J, leaving 16 bases between them. This CDR3 contains 14 residues. The V gene's germline CDR1 is DFQATT and CDR2 SNEGSKA (reference sequence).

This clonotype was recorded a few times. This sequence may be a read error, since a much larger clone differs from it by one base. The chain joins TRBV7-9 to TRBJ2-1; D remains unclear. Between the trimmed V and J ends, which lost 6 bases and 6 bases, there was a span of 6 bases. The CDR3 consists of 11 residues. Germline assignment: CDR1 SEHNR and CDR2 FQNEAQ (reference sequence). The CDR3 DNA follows: TGTGCCAGCAGATACTCCAATGAGCAGTTCTTC. As protein: CASRYSNEQFF.

The CDR3 coding sequence is TGCAGCGGTGGGGGGAGTGACGAGGGGTTCTATGGCTACACCTTC. This translates into CSGGGSDEGFYGYTF. The genes are TRBV29-1 and TRBJ1-2, with D perhaps matching TRBD1 (5 bases). V lost 7 bases and J 4 bases, leaving 22 bases between the germline ends. CDR1 is SQVTM, CDR2 ANQGSEA, per germline. This CDR3 spans 15 amino acids.

The rearrangement uses TRBV5-1 and TRBJ2-7; 12 nucleotides match TRBD1. The CDR3 is made up of 15 amino acids. After removal of 4 bases from V and 5 bases from J, the junction contained 7 bases not matched to a gene. Per the germline V gene, CDR1 is SGHRS and CDR2 is YFSETQ. Here the CDR3 reads CASSDGTGGVNEQYF. The CDR3 DNA reads as TGCGCCAGCAGCGATGGGACAGGGGGCGTCAACGAGCAGTACTTC.

This clonotype was recorded once. This chain uses TRBV15 with TRBJ2-5; D is possibly TRBD2 (7 bases). Deletions cut 11 bases from V and 4 bases from J, with 23 bases between. This CDR3 spans 15 amino acids. CDR1 and CDR2 from the germline V gene are LNHNV and YYDKDF (reference sequence). CDR3 loop: CAASSKFRGGETQYF. The CDR3 nucleotides read TGTGCCGCCTCGTCTAAATTTAGGGGGGGAGAGACCCAGTACTTC.

Only one count was recorded for this clonotype. The CDR3 sequence: CASSLRQDLKDGYTF. The DNA for the CDR3 is TGTGCCAGCAGCTTAAGGCAGGATCTAAAGGATGGCTACACCTTC. This sequence joins TRBV7-9 and TRBJ1-2, with unresolved D. Germline V gene data show CDR1 as SEHNR and CDR2 as FQNEAQ (reference sequence). The CDR3 sequence is 15 residues long. The ends were cut back, 2 bases at V and 6 bases at J, with 16 bases in the middle.